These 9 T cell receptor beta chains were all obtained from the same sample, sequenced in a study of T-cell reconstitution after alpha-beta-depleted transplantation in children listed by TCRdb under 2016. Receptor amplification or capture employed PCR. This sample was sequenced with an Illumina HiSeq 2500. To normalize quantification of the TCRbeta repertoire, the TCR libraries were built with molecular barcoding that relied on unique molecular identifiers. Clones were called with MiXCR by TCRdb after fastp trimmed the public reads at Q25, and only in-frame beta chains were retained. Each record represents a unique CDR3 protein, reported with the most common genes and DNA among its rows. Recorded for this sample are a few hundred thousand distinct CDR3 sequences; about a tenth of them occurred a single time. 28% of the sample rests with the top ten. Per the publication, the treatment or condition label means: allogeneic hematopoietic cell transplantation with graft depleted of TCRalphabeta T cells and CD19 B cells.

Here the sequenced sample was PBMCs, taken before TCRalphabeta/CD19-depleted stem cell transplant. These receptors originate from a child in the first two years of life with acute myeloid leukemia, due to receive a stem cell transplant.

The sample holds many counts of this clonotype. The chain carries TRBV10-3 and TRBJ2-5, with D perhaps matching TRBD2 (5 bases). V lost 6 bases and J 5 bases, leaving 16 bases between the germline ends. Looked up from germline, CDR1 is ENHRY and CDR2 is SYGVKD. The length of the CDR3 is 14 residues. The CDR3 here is CAISLVAFRETQYF. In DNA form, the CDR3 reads TGTGCCATCAGCTTGGTAGCGTTTCGGGAGACCCAGTACTTC.

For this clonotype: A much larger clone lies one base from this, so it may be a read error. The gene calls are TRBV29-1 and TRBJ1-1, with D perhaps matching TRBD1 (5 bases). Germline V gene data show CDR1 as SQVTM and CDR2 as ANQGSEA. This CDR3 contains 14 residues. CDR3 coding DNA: TGCAGCGTTAAAAGACCCGGGGGGAACACTGAAGCTCTCTTT. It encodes CSVKRPGGNTEALF. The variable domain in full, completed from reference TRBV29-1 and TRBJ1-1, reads SAVISQKPSRDICQRGTSLTIQCQVDSQVTMMFWYRQQPGQSLTLIATANQGSEATYESGFVIDKFPISRPNLTFSTLTVSNMSPEDSSIYLCSVKRPGGNTEALFGQGTRLTVV.

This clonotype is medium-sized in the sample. CDR3 sequence (DNA): TGTGCCAGCAGTTTATGGCAGCTGAACACTGAAGCTTTCTTT. Its protein product is CASSLWQLNTEAFF. The chain is built from TRBV28 and TRBJ1-1; D is uncertain. The germline V gene has CDR1 MDHEN and CDR2 SYDVKM. The germline V and J ends were trimmed by 0 bases and 0 bases, with 5 bases remaining between them. There are 14 residues in the CDR3.

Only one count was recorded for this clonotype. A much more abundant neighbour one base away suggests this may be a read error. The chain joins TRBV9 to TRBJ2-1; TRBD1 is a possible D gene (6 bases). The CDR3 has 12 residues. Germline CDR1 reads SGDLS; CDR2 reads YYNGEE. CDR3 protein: CAGSPNRDITFF. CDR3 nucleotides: TGTGCCGGCAGCCCCAACCGGGACATAACGTTCTTC.

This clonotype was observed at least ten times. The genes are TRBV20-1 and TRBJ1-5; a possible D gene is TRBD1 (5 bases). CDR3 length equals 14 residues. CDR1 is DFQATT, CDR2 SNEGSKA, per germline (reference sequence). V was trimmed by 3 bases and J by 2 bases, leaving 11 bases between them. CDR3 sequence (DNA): TGCAGTGCTAGTGGGGGAGGGGGCAATCAGCCCCAGCATTTT. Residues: CSASGGGGNQPQHF.

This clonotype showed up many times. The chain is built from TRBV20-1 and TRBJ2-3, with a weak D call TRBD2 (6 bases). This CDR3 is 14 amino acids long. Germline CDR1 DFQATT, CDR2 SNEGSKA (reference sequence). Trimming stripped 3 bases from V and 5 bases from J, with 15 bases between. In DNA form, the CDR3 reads TGCAGTGCTAGGCTCGTGGCGGGGAGAGATACGCAGTATTTT. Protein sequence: CSARLVAGRDTQYF.

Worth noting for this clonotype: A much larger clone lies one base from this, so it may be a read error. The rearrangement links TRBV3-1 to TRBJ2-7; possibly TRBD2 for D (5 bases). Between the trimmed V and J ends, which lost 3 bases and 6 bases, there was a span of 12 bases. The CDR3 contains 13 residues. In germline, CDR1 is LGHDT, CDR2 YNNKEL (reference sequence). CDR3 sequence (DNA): TGTGCCAGCAGCCATGAGGGTACCGGCGAGCAGTACTTC. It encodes CASSHEGTGEQYF.

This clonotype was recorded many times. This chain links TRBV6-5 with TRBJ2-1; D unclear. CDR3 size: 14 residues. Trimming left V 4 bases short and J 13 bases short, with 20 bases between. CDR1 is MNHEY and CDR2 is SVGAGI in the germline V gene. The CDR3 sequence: CASSSQERKGQQFF. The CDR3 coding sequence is TGTGCCAGCAGTTCGCAAGAACGGAAGGGTCAACAGTTCTTC.

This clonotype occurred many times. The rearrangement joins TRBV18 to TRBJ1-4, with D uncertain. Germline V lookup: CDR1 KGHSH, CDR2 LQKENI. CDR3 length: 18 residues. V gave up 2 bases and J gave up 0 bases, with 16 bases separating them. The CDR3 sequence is CASSPKGSADATNEKLFF. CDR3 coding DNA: TGTGCCAGCTCACCAAAGGGATCAGCAGATGCAACTAATGAAAAACTGTTTTTT.